Reported below is one T cell receptor (beta chain). The data originate from a study of blood T cells in healthy people across ages. With a J-beta primer mix and a sample-barcoded 5' primer, a second PCR ran roughly 6 to 11 cycles. Each CDR3 protein gets one entry after TCRdb re-called the 5' RACE reads with MiXCR. The sample lists fewer than 2,000,000 distinct CDR3 sequences; 39% were seen once. This clonotype originated in a human donor in good health. Sequences were obtained from blood.

The CDR3 sequence: CAISSRAGSTDTQYF. As DNA, the CDR3 is TGTGCCATCAGTTCGCGGGCAGGGAGCACAGATACGCAGTATTTT. The V gene is TRBV10-3, the J gene TRBJ2-3, with D perhaps matching TRBD1 or TRBD2 (5 bases each). The V gene's germline CDR1 is ENHRY and CDR2 SYGVKD. V dropped 5 bases and J dropped 0 bases, with 12 bases sitting between them. CDR3 length: 15 amino acids.